The clone carrying this T cell receptor (beta chain) was detected a few times. No antigen is known for it. TCRdb reprocessed the RT-PCR reads with MiXCR, giving one entry per CDR3 protein. This sample yields some 190,000 distinct CDR3 sequences, of which about an eighth are seen a single time; about a quarter belongs to the top ten. This specimen belongs to a study of response to subunit inactivated influenza vaccine. The germline V and J ends were trimmed by 2 bases and 7 bases, with 15 bases remaining between them. Germline V gene sequence: CDR1 MNHEY, CDR2 SVGAGI. The length of the CDR3 is 15 residues. Whole-study results and caveats: The study's authors posited that every seasonal influenza vaccination enlists few new T cells.

The clonotype was recovered from a man over 45 who received an inactivated influenza vaccine. Sample: CD8+ T cells sorted from PBMCs, taken 4 to 6 days after vaccination. The rearrangement joins TRBV6-5 to TRBJ2-1; possible D gene TRBD2, 5 bases. The CDR3 sequence is CASSYTASPGNEQFF. DNA of the CDR3: TGTGCCAGCAGTTACACGGCTTCACCGGGGAATGAGCAGTTCTTC.